This is a list of T cell receptor beta chains from one sample in a study of tumor-infiltrating lymphocytes in primary liver carcinoma. TCRdb itself ran the multiplex PCR reads through MiXCR, one entry per CDR3 protein. The sample has about 200,000 distinct CDR3 sequences; approximately 65% are singletons. The sequenced material came from peripheral blood. These receptors came from a woman in her fifties or sixties with primary liver carcinoma and hepatitis B virus infection. Both conserved end residues are part of each CDR3. Fields, in order: J gene, V gene, clone size, D gene, CDR3 DNA, CDR3 protein. The D gene is left open where the match is weak. For some rows the clone size is stated as once, few or many, or as a class when expanded; others skip it.

>TRBJ2-4|TRBV12-3/TRBV12-4|many|NA
TGTGCCACCTCCTTGGGGGGGCCCAAAAACATTCAGTACTTC
CATSLGGPKNIQYF
>TRBJ1-2|TRBV6-2/TRBV6-3|few|TRBD1
TGTGCCAGCAGTCCCCCGAGGCAGGGGGCGGGCTACACCTTC
CASSPPRQGAGYTF
>TRBJ1-1|TRBV12-3/TRBV12-4|many|NA
TGTGCCAGCAGTTTTAGACTGGGCACTGAAGCTTTCTTT
CASSFRLGTEAFF
>TRBJ2-5|TRBV7-9|NA|TRBD1
TGTGCCAGCAGCAGGGGAAACACAGGGGCTATGGAGACCCAGTACTTC
CASSRGNTGAMETQYF
>TRBJ1-1|TRBV6-1|many|TRBD1
TGTGCCAGCAGCGCGGACAGGGCTGAAGCTTTCTTT
CASSADRAEAFF
>TRBJ2-7|TRBV5-1|NA|NA
TGCGCCAGCTCTGCTAGCAAAGGCTACGAGCAGTACTTC
CASSASKGYEQYF
>TRBJ2-2|TRBV2|NA|TRBD1
TGTGCCAGCAGAGGACAGGGGTACACCGGGGAGCTGTTTTTT
CASRGQGYTGELFF
>TRBJ1-2|TRBV7-9|few|TRBD1
TGTGCCAGCAGCTTAACGACAGGGGGCCCCTACTATGGCTACACCTTC
CASSLTTGGPYYGYTF
>TRBJ2-6|TRBV12-3/TRBV12-4|many|TRBD1
TGTGCCAGCAGTTTTGCTCCCCAGGGGGTTGGGGCCAACGTCCTGACTTTC
CASSFAPQGVGANVLTF
>TRBJ1-2|TRBV6-5|many|NA
TGTGCCAGCAGTGTCACACGGGCGGACTATGGCTACACCTTC
CASSVTRADYGYTF
>TRBJ1-2|TRBV12-3/TRBV12-4|medium-sized|TRBD1
TGTGCCAGCAGTTCGCTGACAGGGTTCCTTGGCTACACCTTC
CASSSLTGFLGYTF
>TRBJ2-1|TRBV11-2|NA|TRBD2
TGTCGCAGCAGCGCACTAGCGGCAAGCAATGAGCAGTTCTTC
CRSSALAASNEQFF
>TRBJ2-1|TRBV6-5|NA|TRBD1
TGTGCCAGCACTTACTTCGGGACAGGGTTCAATGAGCAGTTCTTT
CASTYFGTGFNEQFF
>TRBJ2-3|TRBV2|NA|TRBD2
TGTGCCAGCAGTGTGGCGGGAGGGCCCCTCACAGATACGCAGTATTTT
CASSVAGGPLTDTQYF
>TRBJ1-1|TRBV11-2|once|NA
TGTGCCAGCAGCCCACATCAGCGCGGACACCTTCACTTTTTGGGCTATGAAGCTTTCTTT
CASSPHQRGHLHFLGYEAFF
>TRBJ1-6|TRBV4-2|many|TRBD1
TGTGCCAGCAGCCAGGCCCGGGACAGGGAATATTCACCCCTCCACTTT
CASSQARDREYSPLHF
>TRBJ1-5|TRBV20-1|NA|TRBD1
TGCAGTGCTAGAGAGACAGGGGTGGGCAATCAGCCCCAGCATTTT
CSARETGVGNQPQHF
>TRBJ2-4|TRBV11-2|NA|NA
TGTGTCAGCAACTTAGACCAAATTCAGTGCTTC
CVSNLDQIQCF
>TRBJ2-5|TRBV11-2|NA|NA
TGTGCAAGCAGCCATCCAGCGCAGCAAGAGACCCAGAACTTC
CASSHPAQQETQNF
>TRBJ2-1|TRBV2|NA|TRBD1
TGTGCCAGCAGCGCCCAACAGGGGGTTGTGAATGAGCAGTTCTTC
CASSAQQGVVNEQFF